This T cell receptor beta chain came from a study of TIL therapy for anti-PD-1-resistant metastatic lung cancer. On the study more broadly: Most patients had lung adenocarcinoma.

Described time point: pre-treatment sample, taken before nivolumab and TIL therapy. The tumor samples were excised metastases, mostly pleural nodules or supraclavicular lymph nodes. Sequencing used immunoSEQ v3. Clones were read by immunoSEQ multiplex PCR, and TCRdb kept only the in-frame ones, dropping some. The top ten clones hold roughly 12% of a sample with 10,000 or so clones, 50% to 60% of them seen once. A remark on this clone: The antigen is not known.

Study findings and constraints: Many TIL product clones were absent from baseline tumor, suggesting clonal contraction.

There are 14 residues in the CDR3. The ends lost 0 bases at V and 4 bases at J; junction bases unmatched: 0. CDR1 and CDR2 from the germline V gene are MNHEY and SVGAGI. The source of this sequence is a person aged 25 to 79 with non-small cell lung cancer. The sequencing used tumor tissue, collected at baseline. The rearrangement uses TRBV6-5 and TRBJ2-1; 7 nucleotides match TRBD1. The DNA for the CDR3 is TGTGCCAGCAGTTACTCGGGACAGTACAATGAGCAGTTCTTC. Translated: CASSYSGQYNEQFF.